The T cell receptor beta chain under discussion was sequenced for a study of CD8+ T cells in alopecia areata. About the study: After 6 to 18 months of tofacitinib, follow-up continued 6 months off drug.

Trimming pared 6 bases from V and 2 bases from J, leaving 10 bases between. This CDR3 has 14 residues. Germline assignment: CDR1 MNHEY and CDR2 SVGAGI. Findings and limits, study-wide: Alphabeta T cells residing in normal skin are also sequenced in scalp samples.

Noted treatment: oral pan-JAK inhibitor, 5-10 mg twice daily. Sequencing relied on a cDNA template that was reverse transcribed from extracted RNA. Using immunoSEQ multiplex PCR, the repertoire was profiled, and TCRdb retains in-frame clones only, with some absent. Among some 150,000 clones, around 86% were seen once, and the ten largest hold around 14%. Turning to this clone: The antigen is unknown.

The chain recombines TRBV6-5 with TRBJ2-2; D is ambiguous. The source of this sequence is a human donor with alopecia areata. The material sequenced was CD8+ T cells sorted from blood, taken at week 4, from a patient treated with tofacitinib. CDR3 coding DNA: TGTGCCAGCAGCCCAGACCTAAACACCGGGGAGCTGTTTTTT. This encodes CASSPDLNTGELFF.